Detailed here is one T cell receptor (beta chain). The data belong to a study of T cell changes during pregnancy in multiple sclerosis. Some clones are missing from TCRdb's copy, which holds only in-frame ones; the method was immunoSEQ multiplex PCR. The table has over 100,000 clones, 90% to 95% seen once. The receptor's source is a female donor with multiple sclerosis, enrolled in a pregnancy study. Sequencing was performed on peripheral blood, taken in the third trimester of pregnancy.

The CDR3 region is CASSLDTAIGDEQYF. The CDR3 DNA reads as TGTGCCAGCAGCTTGGATACAGCTATCGGGGACGAGCAGTACTTC. The chain is built from TRBV5-6 and TRBJ2-7; maybe TRBD2 (5 bases). Trimming removed 0 bases from V and 5 bases from J, with 15 bases in between. The CDR3 runs to 15 residues. The germline V gene encodes CDR1 SGHDT and CDR2 YYEEEE.